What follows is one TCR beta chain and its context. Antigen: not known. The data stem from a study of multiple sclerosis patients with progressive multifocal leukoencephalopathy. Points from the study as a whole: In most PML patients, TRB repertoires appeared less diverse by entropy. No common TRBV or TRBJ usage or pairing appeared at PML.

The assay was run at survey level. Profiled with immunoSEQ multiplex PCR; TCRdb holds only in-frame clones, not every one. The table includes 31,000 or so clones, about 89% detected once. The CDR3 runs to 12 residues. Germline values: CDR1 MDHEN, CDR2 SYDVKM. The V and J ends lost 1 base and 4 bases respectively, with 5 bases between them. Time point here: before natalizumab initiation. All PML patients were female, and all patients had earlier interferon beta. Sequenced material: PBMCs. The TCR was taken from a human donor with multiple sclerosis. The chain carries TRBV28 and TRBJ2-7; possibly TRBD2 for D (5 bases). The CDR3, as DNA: TGTGCCAGCAGTTTATCGGGGTACGAGCAGTACTTC. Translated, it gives CASSLSGYEQYF.